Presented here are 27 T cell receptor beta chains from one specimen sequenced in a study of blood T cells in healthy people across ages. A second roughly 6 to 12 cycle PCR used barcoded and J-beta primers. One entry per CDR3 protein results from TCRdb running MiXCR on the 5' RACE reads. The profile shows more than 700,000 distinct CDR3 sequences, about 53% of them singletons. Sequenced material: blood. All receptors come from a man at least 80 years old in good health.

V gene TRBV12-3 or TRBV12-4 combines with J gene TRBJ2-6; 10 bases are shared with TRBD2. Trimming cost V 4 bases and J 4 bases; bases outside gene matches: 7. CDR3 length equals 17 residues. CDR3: CASSYLAGVRGANVLTF. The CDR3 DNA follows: TGTGCCAGCAGTTACCTAGCGGGAGTGCGGGGGGCCAACGTCCTGACTTTC.

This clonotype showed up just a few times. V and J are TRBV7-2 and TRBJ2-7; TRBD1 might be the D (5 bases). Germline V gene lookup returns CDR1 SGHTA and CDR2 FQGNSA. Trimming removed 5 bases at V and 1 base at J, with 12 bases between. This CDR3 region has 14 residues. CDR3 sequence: CASSLGARSYEQYF. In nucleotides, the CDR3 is TGTGCCAGCAGCCTAGGGGCGCGATCCTACGAGCAGTACTTC. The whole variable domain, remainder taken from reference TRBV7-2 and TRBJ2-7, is GAGVSQSPSNKVTEKGKDVELRCDPISGHTALYWYRQSLGQGLEFLIYFQGNSAPDKSGLPSDRFSAERTGGSVSTLTIQRTQQEDSAVYLCASSLGARSYEQYFGPGTRLTVT.

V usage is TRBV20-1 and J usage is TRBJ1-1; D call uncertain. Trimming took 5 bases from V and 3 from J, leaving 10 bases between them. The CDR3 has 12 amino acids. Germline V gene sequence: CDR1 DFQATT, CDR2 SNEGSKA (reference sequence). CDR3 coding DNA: TGCAGTGCTTCGATTTGGTACACTGAAGCTTTCTTT. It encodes CSASIWYTEAFF.

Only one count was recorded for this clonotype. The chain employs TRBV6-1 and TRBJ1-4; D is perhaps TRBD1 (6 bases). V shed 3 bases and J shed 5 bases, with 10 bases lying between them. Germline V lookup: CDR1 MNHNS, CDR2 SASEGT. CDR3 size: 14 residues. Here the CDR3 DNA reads TGTGCCAGCAGTGATAACAGGGCCAATGAAAAACTGTTTTTT. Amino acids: CASSDNRANEKLFF.

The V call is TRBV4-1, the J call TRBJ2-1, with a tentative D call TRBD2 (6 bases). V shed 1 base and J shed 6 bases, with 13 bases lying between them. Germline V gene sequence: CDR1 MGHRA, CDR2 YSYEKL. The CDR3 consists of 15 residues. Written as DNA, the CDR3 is TGCGCCAGCAGCCAAGTAACGGGAGTTGGCAATGAGCAGTTCTTC. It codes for CASSQVTGVGNEQFF.

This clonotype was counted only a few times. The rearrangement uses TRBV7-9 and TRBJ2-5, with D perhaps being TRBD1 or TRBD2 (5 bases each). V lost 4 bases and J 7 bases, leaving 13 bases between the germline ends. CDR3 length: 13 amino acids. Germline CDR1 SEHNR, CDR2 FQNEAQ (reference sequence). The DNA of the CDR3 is TGTGCCAGCAGCTCGGGACCATCATCGACCCAGTACTTC. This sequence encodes CASSSGPSSTQYF.

In DNA form, the CDR3 reads TGCAGCGTTACCCTTAGCGGGAGCGGGGGATACGAGCAGTACTTC. Protein: CSVTLSGSGGYEQYF. V gene TRBV29-1 combines with J gene TRBJ2-7, with 9 bases fitting TRBD2. The V gene end was trimmed by 5 bases and the J gene end by 4 bases; junction bases not matched to a gene: 12. The CDR3 sequence is 15 residues long. CDR1 is SQVTM, CDR2 ANQGSEA, per germline.

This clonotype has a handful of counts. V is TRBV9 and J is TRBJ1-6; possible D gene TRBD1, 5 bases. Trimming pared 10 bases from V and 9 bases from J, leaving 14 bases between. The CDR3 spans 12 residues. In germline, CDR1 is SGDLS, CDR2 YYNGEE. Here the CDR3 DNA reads TGTGCCTCGACCTGGGGGTCTTCACCCCTCCACTTT. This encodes CASTWGSSPLHF.

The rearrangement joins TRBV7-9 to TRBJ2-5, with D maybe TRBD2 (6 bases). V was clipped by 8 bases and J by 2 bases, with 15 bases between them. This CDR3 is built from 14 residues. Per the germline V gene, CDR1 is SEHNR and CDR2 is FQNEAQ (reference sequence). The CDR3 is CASGGEVLQETQYF. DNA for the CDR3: TGTGCCAGCGGAGGGGAGGTCCTTCAAGAGACCCAGTACTTC.

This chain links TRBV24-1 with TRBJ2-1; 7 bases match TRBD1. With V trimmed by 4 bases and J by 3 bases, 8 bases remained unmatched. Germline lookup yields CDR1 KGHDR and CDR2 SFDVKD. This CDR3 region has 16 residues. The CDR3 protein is CATSERHRGFYNEQFF. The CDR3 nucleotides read TGTGCCACCAGTGAACGACACAGGGGATTCTACAATGAGCAGTTCTTC.

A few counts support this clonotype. For the CDR3, the DNA is TGTGCCAGCAGCCCCACCGGGACTAAAAACATTCAGTACTTC. Residues: CASSPTGTKNIQYF. The rearrangement links TRBV7-9 to TRBJ2-4; D possibly corresponds to TRBD2 (6 bases). This CDR3 region has 14 residues. Germline values: CDR1 SEHNR, CDR2 FQNEAQ (reference sequence). Between the trimmed V and J ends, which lost 5 bases and 4 bases, there was a span of 12 bases. Full variable domain (outside the CDR3, taken from reference TRBV7-9 and TRBJ2-4): DTGVSQNPRHKITKRGQNVTFRCDPISEHNRLYWYRQTLGQGPEFLTYFQNEAQLEKSRLLSDRFSAERPKGSFSTLEIQRTEQGDSAMYLCASSPTGTKNIQYFGAGTRLSVL.

In DNA form, the CDR3 reads TGTGCCAGCAGCTCGGAACCTTTTACGGGGCAGTACTTC. It codes for CASSSEPFTGQYF. The chain employs TRBV11-2 and TRBJ2-5; D might be TRBD2 (5 bases). The CDR3 has 13 residues. CDR1 is SGHAT and CDR2 is FQNNGV in the germline V gene. The V end was cut by 4 bases, the J end by 11 bases, with 17 bases between.

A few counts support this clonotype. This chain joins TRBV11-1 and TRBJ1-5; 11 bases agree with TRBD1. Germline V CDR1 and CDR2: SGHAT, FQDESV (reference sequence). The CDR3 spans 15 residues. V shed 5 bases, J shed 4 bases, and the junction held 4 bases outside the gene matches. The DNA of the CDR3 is TGTGCCAGCAGCCCTGGACAGGGGGCTAATCAGCCCCAGCATTTT. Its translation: CASSPGQGANQPQHF.

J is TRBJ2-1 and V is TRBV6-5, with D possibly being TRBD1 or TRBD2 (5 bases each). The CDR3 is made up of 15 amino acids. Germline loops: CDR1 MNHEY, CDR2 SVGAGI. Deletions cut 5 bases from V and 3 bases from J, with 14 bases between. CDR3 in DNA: TGTGCCAGCAGTCCAAGTGGGACCATCTACAATGAGCAGTTCTTC. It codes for CASSPSGTIYNEQFF.

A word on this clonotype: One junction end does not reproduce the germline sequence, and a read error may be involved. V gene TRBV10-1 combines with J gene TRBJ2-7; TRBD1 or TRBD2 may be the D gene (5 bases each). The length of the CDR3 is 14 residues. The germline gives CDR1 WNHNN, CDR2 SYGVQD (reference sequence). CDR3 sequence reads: CANSEWDQSYEQYF. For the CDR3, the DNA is TGCGCCAACAGTGAGTGGGACCAAAGCTACGAGCAGTACTTC.

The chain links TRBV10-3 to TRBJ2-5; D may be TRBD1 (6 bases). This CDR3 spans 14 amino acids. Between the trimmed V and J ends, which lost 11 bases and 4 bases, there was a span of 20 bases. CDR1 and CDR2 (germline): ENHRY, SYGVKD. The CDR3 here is CASEGVQGGETQYF. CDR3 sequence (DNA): TGTGCCTCTGAGGGGGTGCAGGGTGGAGAGACCCAGTACTTC.

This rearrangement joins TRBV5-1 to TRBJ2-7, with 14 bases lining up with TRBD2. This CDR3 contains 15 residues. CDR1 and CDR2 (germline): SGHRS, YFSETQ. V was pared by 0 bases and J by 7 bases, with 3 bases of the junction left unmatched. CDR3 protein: CASSLDGTSGSEQYF. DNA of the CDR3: TGCGCCAGCAGCTTGGACGGGACTAGCGGGAGTGAGCAGTACTTC.

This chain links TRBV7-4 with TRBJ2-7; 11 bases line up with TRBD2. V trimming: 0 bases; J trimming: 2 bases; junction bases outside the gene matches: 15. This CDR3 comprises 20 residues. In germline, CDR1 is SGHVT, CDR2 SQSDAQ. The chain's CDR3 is CASSLAGGASGRPRTYEQYF. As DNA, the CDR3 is TGTGCCAGCAGCTTAGCAGGGGGGGCTAGCGGGAGGCCGAGAACCTACGAGCAGTACTTC.

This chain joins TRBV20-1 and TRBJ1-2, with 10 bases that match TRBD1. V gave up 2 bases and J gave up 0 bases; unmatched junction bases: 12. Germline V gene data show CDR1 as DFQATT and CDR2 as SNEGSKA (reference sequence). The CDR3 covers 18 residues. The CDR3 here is CSARPMPRDRGSNYGYTF. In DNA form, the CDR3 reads TGCAGTGCTAGACCTATGCCCCGGGACAGGGGTTCTAACTATGGCTACACCTTC.

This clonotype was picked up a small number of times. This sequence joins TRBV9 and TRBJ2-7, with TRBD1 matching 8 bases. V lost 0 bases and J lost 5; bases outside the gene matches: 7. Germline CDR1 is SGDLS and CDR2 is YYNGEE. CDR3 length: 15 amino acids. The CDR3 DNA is TGTGCCAGCAGCGTAGGAACAGGGGGTTGGAACGAGCAGTACTTC. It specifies CASSVGTGGWNEQYF.

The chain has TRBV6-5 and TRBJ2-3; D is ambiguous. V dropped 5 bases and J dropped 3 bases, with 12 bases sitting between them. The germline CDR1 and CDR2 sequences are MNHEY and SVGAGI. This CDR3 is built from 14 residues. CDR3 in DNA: TGTGCCAGCAGTGGTCTGAAAGGAACAGATACGCAGTATTTT. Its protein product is CASSGLKGTDTQYF.

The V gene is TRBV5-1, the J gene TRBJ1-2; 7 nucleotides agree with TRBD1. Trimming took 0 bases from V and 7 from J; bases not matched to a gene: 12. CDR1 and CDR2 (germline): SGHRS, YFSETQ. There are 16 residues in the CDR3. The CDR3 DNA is TGCGCCAGCAGCTTGGAAGAAGGCAGGGGGTCTATTGGCTACACCTTC. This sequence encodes CASSLEEGRGSIGYTF.

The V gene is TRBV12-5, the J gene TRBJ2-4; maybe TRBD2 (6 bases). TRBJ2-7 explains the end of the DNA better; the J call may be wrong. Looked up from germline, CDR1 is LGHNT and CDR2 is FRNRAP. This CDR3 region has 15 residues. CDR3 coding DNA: TGTGCTAGTGGTTCCAGTCAACTAGCTCGCGTCGAGCAGTACTTC. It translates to CASGSSQLARVEQYF.

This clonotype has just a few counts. This CDR3 is CATSGSGTSTDTQYF. The CDR3 DNA follows: TGTGCCACCAGTGGGAGCGGAACTAGCACAGATACGCAGTATTTT. The rearrangement uses TRBV24-1 and TRBJ2-3; the D gene is possibly TRBD2 (5 bases). Germline CDR1 reads KGHDR; CDR2 reads SFDVKD. V gave up 5 bases and J gave up 0 bases, with 11 bases separating them. CDR3 length: 15 residues.

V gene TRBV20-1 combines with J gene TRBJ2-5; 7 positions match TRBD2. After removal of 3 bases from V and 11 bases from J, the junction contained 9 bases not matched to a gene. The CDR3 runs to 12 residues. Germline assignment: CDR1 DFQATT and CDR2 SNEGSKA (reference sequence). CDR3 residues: CSARSPGGEQYF. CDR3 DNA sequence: TGCAGTGCTAGGTCCCCTGGGGGGGAGCAGTACTTC.

The CDR3 protein is CSANSGSAYF. For the CDR3, the DNA is TGCAGTGCCAATAGCGGGAGCGCGTATTTT. This sequence joins TRBV20-1 and TRBJ2-3, with 9 bases matching TRBD2. Per germline, CDR1 DFQATT and CDR2 SNEGSKA (reference sequence). This CDR3 comprises 10 residues. The ends lost 6 bases at V and 14 bases at J; junction bases unmatched: 6.

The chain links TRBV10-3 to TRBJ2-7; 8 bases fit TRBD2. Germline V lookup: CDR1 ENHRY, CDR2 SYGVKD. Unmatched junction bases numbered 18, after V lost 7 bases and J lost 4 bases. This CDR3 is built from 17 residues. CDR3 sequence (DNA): TGTGCCATCACCGAAGGGGGACTAGGTGTTTCCTTGTACGAGCAGTACTTC. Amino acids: CAITEGGLGVSLYEQYF.